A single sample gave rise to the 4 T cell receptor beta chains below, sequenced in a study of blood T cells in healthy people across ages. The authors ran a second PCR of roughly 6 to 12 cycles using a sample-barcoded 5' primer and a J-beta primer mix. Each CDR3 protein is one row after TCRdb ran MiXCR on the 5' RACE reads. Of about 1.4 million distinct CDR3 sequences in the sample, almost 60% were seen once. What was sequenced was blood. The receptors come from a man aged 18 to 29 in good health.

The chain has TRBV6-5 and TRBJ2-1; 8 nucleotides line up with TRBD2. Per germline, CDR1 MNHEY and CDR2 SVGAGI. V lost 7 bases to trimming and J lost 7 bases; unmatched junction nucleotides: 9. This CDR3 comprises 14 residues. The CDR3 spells CASKFSRGGNEQFF. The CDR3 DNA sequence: TGTGCCAGCAAGTTCAGCCGGGGGGGAAATGAGCAGTTCTTC.

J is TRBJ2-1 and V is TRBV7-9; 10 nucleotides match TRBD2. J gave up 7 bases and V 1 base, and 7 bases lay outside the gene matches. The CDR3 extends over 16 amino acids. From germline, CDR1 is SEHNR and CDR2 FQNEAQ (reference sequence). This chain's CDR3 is CASSLVSGRALNEQFF. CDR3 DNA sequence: TGTGCCAGCAGCTTAGTGAGCGGGAGGGCCTTGAATGAGCAGTTCTTC. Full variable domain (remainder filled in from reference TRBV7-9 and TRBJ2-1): DTGVSQNPRHKITKRGQNVTFRCDPISEHNRLYWYRQTLGQGPEFLTYFQNEAQLEKSRLLSDRFSAERPKGSFSTLEIQRTEQGDSAMYLCASSLVSGRALNEQFFGPGTRLTVL.

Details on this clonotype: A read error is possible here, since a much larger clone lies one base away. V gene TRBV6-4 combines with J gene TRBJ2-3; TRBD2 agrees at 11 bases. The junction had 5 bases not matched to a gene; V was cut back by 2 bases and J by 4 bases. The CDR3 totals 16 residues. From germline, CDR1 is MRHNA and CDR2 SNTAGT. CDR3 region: CASSDLAGGDADTQYF. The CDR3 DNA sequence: TGTGCCAGCAGTGACCTAGCGGGAGGAGACGCAGATACGCAGTATTTT.

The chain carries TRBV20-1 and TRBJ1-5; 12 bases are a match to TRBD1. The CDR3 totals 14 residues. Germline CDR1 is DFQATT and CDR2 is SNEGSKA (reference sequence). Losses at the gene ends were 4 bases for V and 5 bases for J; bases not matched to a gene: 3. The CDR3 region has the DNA TGCAGTGCTACCGGGACAGGGGGCTATCAGCCCCAGCATTTT. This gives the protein CSATGTGGYQPQHF.